A selection of T cell receptor beta chains follows, all from one sample in a study of T cells in Graves' hyperthyroidism and ophthalmopathy. TCRdb re-derived calls from the multiplex PCR reads in MiXCR, one entry per CDR3 protein. Of approximately 530,000 distinct CDR3 sequences in the sample, less than 20% are singletons; the top ten hold 47%. Sequenced input: blood. These receptor sequences come from a man between 40 and 49 years old with Graves' ophthalmopathy. Each CDR3 is given with its conserved first and last residue. Each record gives: J gene, D gene, V gene, clone size, CDR3 DNA, CDR3 protein. The D gene is left open where the match is weak. Rows give clone size only sometimes, using once, few, many, or a class for an expanded clone.

>TRBJ1-3|TRBD1|TRBV6-6|-
TGTGCCAGCAGTTACTCGAGACAGGGTTTCTCTGGAAACACCATATATTTT
CASSYSRQGFSGNTIYF
>TRBJ2-5|TRBD2|TRBV29-1|-
TGCAGCGTTGATCGGCTAGCGGGGGACCAAGAGACCCAGTACTTC
CSVDRLAGDQETQYF
>TRBJ1-2|-|TRBV3-1|many
TGTGCCAGCAGCCAATTACAGCCTGGGGATGGCTACACCTTC
CASSQLQPGDGYTF
>TRBJ2-7|-|TRBV20-1|-
TGCAGTGCGTTCGGGGACCAAGGCTACGAGCAGTACTTC
CSAFGDQGYEQYF
>TRBJ2-3|-|TRBV27|few
TGTGCCAGCAGTTTATCGCCTAGCGTCAGCACAGATACGCAGTATTTT
CASSLSPSVSTDTQYF
>TRBJ2-5|-|TRBV7-3|-
TGTGCCAGCAGCTTATATCGCGGACAGCAAGAGACCCAGTACTTC
CASSLYRGQQETQYF
>TRBJ2-3|-|TRBV25-1|-
TGTGCCAGCAGTGAACTAGCCAGCACAGATACGCAGTATTTT
CASSELASTDTQYF
>TRBJ1-4|-|TRBV19|few
TGTGCCAGTAGTACTCAGAGGGGTGAAAAACTGTTTTTT
CASSTQRGEKLFF
>TRBJ1-4|-|TRBV20-1|few
TGCAGTGCTAGACCGATCCCACAGTGGGCTGAAAAACTGTTTTTT
CSARPIPQWAEKLFF
>TRBJ2-5|TRBD2|TRBV7-2|few
TGTGCCAGCACCTTTGGGGGGGTTGTGTCAGAGACCCAATACTTC
CASTFGGVVSETQYF
>TRBJ2-7|TRBD2|TRBV5-1|many
TGCGCCAGCAGCGGAGGGACTAGCGGGAGAGCCTACGAGCAGTACTTC
CASSGGTSGRAYEQYF
>TRBJ2-3|TRBD2|TRBV27|many
TGTGCCAGCAGTTTACGGACTAGCGGGGGGTTAGATACGCAGTATTTT
CASSLRTSGGLDTQYF
>TRBJ1-5|TRBD1|TRBV18|-
TGTGCCAGCTCACCGAGACAGGGGGAAACTTTACCCCAGCATTTT
CASSPRQGETLPQHF
>TRBJ2-2|-|TRBV6-1|-
TGTGCCAGCAGCTGGACTGTATCCGGGGAGCTGTTTTTT
CASSWTVSGELFF
>TRBJ1-5|-|TRBV3-1|many
TGTGCCAGCAGCCAAGATCTGTATCAGCCCCAGCATTTT
CASSQDLYQPQHF
>TRBJ1-5|-|TRBV6-1|-
TGTGCCAGCAGTCTTGCTCAGAGCAATCAGCCCCAGCATTTT
CASSLAQSNQPQHF
>TRBJ2-1|-|TRBV7-6|few
TGTGCCAGCAGCCCTAGACTAGATGATGAGCAGTTCTTC
CASSPRLDDEQFF
>TRBJ1-1|TRBD1|TRBV5-4|-
TGTGCCAGCAGCTTGGTACCATGGACAGGGGTTCAAGACACTGAAGCTTTCTTT
CASSLVPWTGVQDTEAFF
>TRBJ2-2|-|TRBV27|-
TGTGCCAGCAGTTTATCCGGCTACACCGGGGAGCTGTTTTTT
CASSLSGYTGELFF
>TRBJ1-2|-|TRBV27|-
TGTGCCAGCAGTTTCCGGGGGTGGGATGGCTACACCTTC
CASSFRGWDGYTF
>TRBJ2-1|TRBD2|TRBV11-1|few
TGTGCCAGCAGCAGATCTACCGGGACTAGCGGGAGAGGGCATGAGCAGTTCTTC
CASSRSTGTSGRGHEQFF
>TRBJ2-2|TRBD2|TRBV6-2/TRBV6-3|-
TGTGCCAGCAGGGGACTAGCGGGAGAAGGAGGGACCGGGGAGCTGTTTTTT
CASRGLAGEGGTGELFF
>TRBJ1-3|-|TRBV9|-
TGTGCCAGCAGCGCGGGACATCTGGGGGCTGGAAACACCATATATTTT
CASSAGHLGAGNTIYF
>TRBJ2-5|-|TRBV28|many
TGTGCCAGCAGTTCGTATACGGGGAGGGGGATCCAAGAGACCCAGTACTTC
CASSSYTGRGIQETQYF
>TRBJ2-2|-|TRBV5-5|-
TGTGCCAGCAGCCCTCGGATAGACTTGGAGCTGTTTTTT
CASSPRIDLELFF
>TRBJ2-7|TRBD2|TRBV9|few
TGTGCCAGCAGTAAAGCGGGAGGGGGCTACGAGCAGTACTTC
CASSKAGGGYEQYF
>TRBJ2-5|-|TRBV7-9|-
TGTGCCAGCAGCTTAGGACACTTAAAAGAGACCCAGTACTTC
CASSLGHLKETQYF
>TRBJ2-7|-|TRBV2|many
TGTGCCAGCAGTGAAGAGGGGACCATCTATGGCGAGCAGTACTTC
CASSEEGTIYGEQYF
>TRBJ2-7|-|TRBV3-2|many
TGTGCCAGCAGCCCGGAGACTTCGAGCTCCTACGAGCAGTACTTC
CASSPETSSSYEQYF
>TRBJ1-1|-|TRBV5-1|many
TGCGCCAGCAGCTTCCAGGACGGCACTGAAGCTTTCTTT
CASSFQDGTEAFF
>TRBJ2-7|TRBD1|TRBV20-1|-
TGCAGTGCTAGACATGAGACAGGGCCCTCCTACGAGCAGTACTTC
CSARHETGPSYEQYF
>TRBJ2-7|-|TRBV9|-
TGTGCCAGCAGCGCCGACAACAGGGCTAGCTCCTACGAGCAGTACTTC
CASSADNRASSYEQYF
>TRBJ1-1|-|TRBV30|-
TGTGCCTGGAAGAAACAGGTGGGTTCGGGGAACACTGAAGCTTTCTTT
CAWKKQVGSGNTEAFF
>TRBJ1-2|-|TRBV7-2|-
TGTGCCAGCAGCTTAGAGGTCACGGTTAACTATGGCTACACCTTC
CASSLEVTVNYGYTF
>TRBJ2-7|TRBD2|TRBV28|many
TGTGCCAGCAGTCAAGGGACTAGCGGCTACGAGCAGTACTTC
CASSQGTSGYEQYF
>TRBJ2-7|-|TRBV29-1|-
TGCAGCGTTGAATCTGTTAGCGGGACAGCGTCCTACGAGCAGTACTTC
CSVESVSGTASYEQYF
>TRBJ2-2|TRBD1|TRBV6-1|many
TGTGCCAGCAGACCCCGGGACAGACCCACCGGGGAGCTGTTTTTT
CASRPRDRPTGELFF
>TRBJ2-3|TRBD2|TRBV7-3|many
TGTGCCAGCAGCCAAGCCGGGGGGGGCCCAGATACGCAGTATTTT
CASSQAGGGPDTQYF
>TRBJ2-1|-|TRBV6-2/TRBV6-3|many
TGTGCCAGCAGCCTACTCGTATCGTCTTCCCGTGAGCAGTTCTTC
CASSLLVSSSREQFF
>TRBJ2-1|-|TRBV4-2|-
TGTGCCAGCAGCCAGAGCGCCCCCAACAATGAGCAGTTCTTC
CASSQSAPNNEQFF
>TRBJ2-7|TRBD1|TRBV28|many
TGTGCCAGCAGTTCGGGACAGGGGGTGTTCGAGCAGTACTTC
CASSSGQGVFEQYF
>TRBJ2-2|-|TRBV7-2|few
TGTGCCAGCAGCCCGTTGTGGGAGCTGTTTTTT
CASSPLWELFF
>TRBJ1-6|-|TRBV3-1|many
TGTGCCAGCAGCCCGGGCGGGGGGGGACTTCGGACCCTCCACTTT
CASSPGGGGLRTLHF
>TRBJ2-4|TRBD2|TRBV4-1|-
TGCGCCAGCAGCCAAGGGAGGAGTAGGGGACTACGGGAAAACATTCAGTACTTC
CASSQGRSRGLRENIQYF
>TRBJ1-4|-|TRBV5-1|-
TGCGCCAGCAGCTTCAGGGGAACTAATGAAAAACTGTTTTTT
CASSFRGTNEKLFF
>TRBJ1-4|-|TRBV6-5|few
TGTGCCAGCAGGCGTTGGGACGGCGAGGGGAAACTGTTTTTT
CASRRWDGEGKLFF
>TRBJ1-5|-|TRBV6-6|few
TGTGCCAGCAGTTACGGGATCGGGGGACAGCCCCAGCATTTT
CASSYGIGGQPQHF